This T cell receptor (beta chain) stems from a study of blood T cell repertoires in COVID-19. Overall study: Donors in the United States, Italy and Spain gave samples during acute or convalescent COVID-19.

Losses at the gene ends were 7 bases for V and 5 bases for J; bases not matched to a gene: 2. CDR3 length equals 11 residues. Per the germline V gene, CDR1 is SGHNT and CDR2 is YYREEE (reference sequence). Points on this clone: Additional DNA sequences in this sample encode the identical CDR3.

Original handling: Amplification of reference gene primers provided the estimated nucleated cell counts. Only in-frame clones appear in the TCRdb table, and some are missing; sequencing was by immunoSEQ multiplex PCR. V and J calls and clone size are as listed in that table; D and trimming were resolved from the DNA. Of 250,000 to 350,000 clones in the sample, roughly 87% were seen once. This clonotype was sampled from a woman aged 50 to 60 who had recovered from COVID-19. Specimen: peripheral blood. The rearrangement joins TRBV5-4 to TRBJ1-2; 7 positions match TRBD1. CDR3 residues: CASGDRYGYTF. The DNA for the CDR3 is TGTGCCAGCGGGGACAGATATGGCTACACCTTC.